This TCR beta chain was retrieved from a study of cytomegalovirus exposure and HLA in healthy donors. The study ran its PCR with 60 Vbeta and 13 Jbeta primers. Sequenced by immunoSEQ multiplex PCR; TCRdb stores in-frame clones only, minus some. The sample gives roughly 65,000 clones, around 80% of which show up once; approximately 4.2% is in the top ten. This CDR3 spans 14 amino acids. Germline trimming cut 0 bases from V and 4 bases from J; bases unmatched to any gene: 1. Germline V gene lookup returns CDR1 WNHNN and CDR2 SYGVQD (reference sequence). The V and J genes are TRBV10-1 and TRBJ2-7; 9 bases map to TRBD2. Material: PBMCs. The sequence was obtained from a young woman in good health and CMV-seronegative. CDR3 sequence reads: CASSESSGSYEQYF. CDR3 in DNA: TGCGCCAGCAGTGAGTCTAGCGGGAGTTACGAGCAGTACTTC.